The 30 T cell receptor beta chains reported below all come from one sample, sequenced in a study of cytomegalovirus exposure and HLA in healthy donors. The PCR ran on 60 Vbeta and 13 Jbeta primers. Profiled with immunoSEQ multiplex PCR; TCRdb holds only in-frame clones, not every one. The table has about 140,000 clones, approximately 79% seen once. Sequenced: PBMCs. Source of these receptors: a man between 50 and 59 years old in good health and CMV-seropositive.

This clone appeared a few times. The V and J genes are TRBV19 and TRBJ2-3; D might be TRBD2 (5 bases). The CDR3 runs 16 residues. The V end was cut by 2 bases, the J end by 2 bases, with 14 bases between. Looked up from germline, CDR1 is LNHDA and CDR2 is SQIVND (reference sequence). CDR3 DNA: TGTGCCAGTAGTATAACCGCAAAGCGGCCCACAGATACGCAGTATTTT. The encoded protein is CASSITAKRPTDTQYF.

CDR3 sequence (DNA): TGTGCCATCAGTGTGGGGACAGGGGTCTACGAGCAGTACTTC. Residues: CAISVGTGVYEQYF. V and J are TRBV10-3 and TRBJ2-5; 10 nucleotides agree with TRBD1. The tail of the sequence fits TRBJ2-7 better, so the J call may be wrong. The V gene's germline CDR1 is ENHRY and CDR2 SYGVKD. This CDR3 comprises 14 residues.

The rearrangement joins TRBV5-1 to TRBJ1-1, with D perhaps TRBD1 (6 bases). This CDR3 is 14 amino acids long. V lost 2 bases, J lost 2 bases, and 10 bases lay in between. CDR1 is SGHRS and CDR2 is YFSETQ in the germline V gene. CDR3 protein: CASSFTGLNTEAFF. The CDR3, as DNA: TGCGCCAGCAGCTTCACAGGGCTAAACACTGAAGCTTTCTTT.

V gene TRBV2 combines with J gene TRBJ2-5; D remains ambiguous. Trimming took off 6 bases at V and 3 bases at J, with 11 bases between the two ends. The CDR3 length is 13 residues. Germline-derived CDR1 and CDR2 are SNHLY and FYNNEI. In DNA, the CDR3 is TGTGCCAGCAGCCAGGTCGCCAAAGAGACCCAGTACTTC. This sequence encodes CASSQVAKETQYF.

The CDR3 loop reads CASSQGGSGTGELFF. In DNA form, the CDR3 reads TGTGCCAGTAGTCAGGGGGGATCGGGCACCGGGGAGCTGTTTTTT. This rearrangement joins TRBV19 to TRBJ2-2, with D perhaps TRBD1 (7 bases). The CDR3 covers 15 residues. Germline lookup yields CDR1 LNHDA and CDR2 SQIVND (reference sequence). Trimming shortened V by 5 bases and J by 4 bases, and 14 bases separated the two germline ends.

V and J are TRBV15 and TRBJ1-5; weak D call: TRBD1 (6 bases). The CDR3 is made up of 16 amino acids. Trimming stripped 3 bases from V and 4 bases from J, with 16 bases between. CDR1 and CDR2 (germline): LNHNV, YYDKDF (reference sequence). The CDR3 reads CATSRTFGTSNQPQHF. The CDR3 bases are TGTGCCACCAGCAGGACCTTCGGGACAAGTAATCAGCCCCAGCATTTT.

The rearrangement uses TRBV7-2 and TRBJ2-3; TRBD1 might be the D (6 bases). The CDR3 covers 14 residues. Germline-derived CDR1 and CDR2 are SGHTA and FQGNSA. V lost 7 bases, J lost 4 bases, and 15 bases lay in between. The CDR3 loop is CASTLQGIADTQYF. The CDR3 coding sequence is TGTGCCAGCACCCTACAGGGAATCGCAGATACGCAGTATTTT.

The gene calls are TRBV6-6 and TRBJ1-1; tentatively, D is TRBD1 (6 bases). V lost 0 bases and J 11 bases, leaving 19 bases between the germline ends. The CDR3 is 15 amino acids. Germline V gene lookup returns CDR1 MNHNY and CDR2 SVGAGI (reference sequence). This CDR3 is CASSYSTNRDIGAFF. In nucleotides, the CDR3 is TGTGCCAGCAGTTACTCGACGAACCGGGACATCGGGGCTTTCTTT.

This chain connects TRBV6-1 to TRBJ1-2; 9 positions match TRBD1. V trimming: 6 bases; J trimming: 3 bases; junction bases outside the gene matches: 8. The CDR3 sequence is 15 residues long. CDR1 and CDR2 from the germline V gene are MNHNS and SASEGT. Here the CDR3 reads CASSPSQGADYGYTF. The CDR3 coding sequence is TGTGCCAGCAGCCCTTCACAGGGGGCAGACTATGGCTACACCTTC.

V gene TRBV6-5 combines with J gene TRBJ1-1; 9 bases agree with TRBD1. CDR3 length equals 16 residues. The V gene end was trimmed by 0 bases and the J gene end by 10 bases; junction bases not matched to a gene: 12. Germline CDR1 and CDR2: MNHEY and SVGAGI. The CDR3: CASSYSSKTGTGLAFF. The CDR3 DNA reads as TGTGCCAGCAGTTACTCGAGCAAAACCGGGACAGGGTTAGCTTTCTTT.

The CDR3 DNA reads as TGTGCCAGCACCCCCGGGGGAGCAACTTTGGGGGAGCAGTACTTC. Amino acid sequence: CASTPGGATLGEQYF. V is TRBV28 and J is TRBJ2-7, with D possibly matching TRBD2 (6 bases). Trimming left V 7 bases short and J 7 bases short, with 23 bases between. Looked up from germline, CDR1 is MDHEN and CDR2 is SYDVKM. This CDR3 is built from 15 residues.

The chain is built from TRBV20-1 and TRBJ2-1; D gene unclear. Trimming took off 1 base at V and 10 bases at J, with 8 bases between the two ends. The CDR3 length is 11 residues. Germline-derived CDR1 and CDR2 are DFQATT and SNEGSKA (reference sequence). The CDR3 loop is CSARGGEEQFF. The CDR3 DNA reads TGCAGTGCTAGAGGCGGCGAAGAGCAGTTCTTC.

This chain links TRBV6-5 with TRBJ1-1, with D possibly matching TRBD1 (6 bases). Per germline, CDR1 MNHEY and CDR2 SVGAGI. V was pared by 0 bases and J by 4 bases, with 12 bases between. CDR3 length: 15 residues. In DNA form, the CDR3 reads TGTGCCAGCAGTTACTCGATGAGAGGGGGCACTGAAGCTTTCTTT. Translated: CASSYSMRGGTEAFF.

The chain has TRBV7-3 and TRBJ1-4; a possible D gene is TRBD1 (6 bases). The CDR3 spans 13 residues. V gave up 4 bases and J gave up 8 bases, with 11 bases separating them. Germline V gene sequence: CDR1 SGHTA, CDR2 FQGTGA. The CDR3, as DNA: TGTGCCAGCAGCTCAGGGGCTGGAGAAAAACTGTTTTTT. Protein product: CASSSGAGEKLFF.

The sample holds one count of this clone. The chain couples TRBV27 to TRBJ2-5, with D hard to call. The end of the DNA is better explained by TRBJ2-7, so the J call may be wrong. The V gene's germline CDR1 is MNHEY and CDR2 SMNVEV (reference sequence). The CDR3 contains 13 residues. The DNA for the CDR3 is TGTGCCAGCAGTTTACGCCGCGGCTACGAGCAGTACTTC. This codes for CASSLRRGYEQYF.

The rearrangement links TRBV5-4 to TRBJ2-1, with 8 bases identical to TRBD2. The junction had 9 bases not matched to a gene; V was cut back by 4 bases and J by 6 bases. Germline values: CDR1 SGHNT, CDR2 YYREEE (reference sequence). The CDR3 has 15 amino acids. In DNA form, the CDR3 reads TGTGCCAGCAGCCCCCCCACTAGCGGCCTCAATGAGCAGTTCTTC. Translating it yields CASSPPTSGLNEQFF.

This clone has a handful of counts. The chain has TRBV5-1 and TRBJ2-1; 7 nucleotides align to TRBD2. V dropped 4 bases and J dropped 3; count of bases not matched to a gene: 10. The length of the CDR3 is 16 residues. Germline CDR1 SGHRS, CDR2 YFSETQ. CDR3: CASSGLGAGNYNEQFF. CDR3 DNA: TGCGCCAGCAGCGGGTTGGGAGCGGGGAACTACAATGAGCAGTTCTTC.

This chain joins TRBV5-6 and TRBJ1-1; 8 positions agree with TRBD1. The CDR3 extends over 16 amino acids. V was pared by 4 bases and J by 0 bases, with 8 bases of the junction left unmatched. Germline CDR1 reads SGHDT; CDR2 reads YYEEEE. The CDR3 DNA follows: TGTGCCAGCAGCATAGACAGGGGACTTATGAACACTGAAGCTTTCTTT. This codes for CASSIDRGLMNTEAFF.

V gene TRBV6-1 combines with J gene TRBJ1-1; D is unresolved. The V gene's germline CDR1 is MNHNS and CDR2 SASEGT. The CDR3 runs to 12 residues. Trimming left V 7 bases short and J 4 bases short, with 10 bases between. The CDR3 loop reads CASKDYFTEAFF. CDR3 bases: TGTGCCAGCAAAGACTATTTCACTGAAGCTTTCTTT.

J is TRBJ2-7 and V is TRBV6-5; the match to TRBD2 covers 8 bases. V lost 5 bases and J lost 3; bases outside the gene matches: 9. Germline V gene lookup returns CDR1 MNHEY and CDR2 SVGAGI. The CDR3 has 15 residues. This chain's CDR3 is CASSVAGGALYEQYF. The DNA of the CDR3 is TGTGCCAGCAGTGTGGCCGGGGGGGCCCTCTACGAGCAGTACTTC.

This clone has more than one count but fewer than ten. This CDR3 is CASSPLGGAGGHNEQFF. The DNA of the CDR3 is TGTGCCAGCAGCCCCCTGGGAGGAGCGGGGGGGCATAATGAGCAGTTCTTC. The V call is TRBV4-2, the J call TRBJ2-1, with TRBD2 matching over 10 bases. Germline V gene sequence: CDR1 LGHNA, CDR2 YNFKEQ. The V gene end was trimmed by 4 bases and the J gene end by 7 bases; junction bases not matched to a gene: 13. The CDR3 has 17 amino acids.

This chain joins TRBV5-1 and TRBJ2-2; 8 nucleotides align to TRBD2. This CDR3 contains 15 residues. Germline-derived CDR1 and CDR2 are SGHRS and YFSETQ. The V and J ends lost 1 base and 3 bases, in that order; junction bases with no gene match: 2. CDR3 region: CASSLTSGHTGELFF. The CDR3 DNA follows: TGCGCCAGCAGCTTGACTAGCGGACACACCGGGGAGCTGTTTTTT.

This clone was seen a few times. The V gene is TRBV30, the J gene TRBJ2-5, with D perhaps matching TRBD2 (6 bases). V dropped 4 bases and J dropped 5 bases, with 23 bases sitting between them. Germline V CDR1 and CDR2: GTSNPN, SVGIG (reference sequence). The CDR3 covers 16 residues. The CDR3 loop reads CAWKGGETDGGETQYF. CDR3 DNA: TGTGCCTGGAAGGGCGGGGAGACTGACGGAGGGGAGACCCAGTACTTC.

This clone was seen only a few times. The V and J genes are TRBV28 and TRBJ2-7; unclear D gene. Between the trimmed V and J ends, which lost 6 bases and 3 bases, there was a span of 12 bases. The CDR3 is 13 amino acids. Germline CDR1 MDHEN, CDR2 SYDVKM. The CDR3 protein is CASSAPGVYEQYF. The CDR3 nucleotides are TGTGCCAGCAGCGCCCCTGGAGTCTACGAGCAGTACTTC.

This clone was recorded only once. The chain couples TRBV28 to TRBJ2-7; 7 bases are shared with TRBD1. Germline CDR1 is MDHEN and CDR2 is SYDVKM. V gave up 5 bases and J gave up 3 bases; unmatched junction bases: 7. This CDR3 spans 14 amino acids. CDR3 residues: CASSIQGYGYEQYF. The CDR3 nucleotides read TGTGCCAGCAGTATACAGGGGTATGGCTACGAGCAGTACTTC.

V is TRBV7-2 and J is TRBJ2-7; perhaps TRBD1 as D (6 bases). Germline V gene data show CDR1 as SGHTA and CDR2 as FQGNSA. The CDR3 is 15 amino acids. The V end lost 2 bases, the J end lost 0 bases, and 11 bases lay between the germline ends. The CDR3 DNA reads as TGTGCCAGCAGCTTAAGGTGGACAGCCTCCTACGAGCAGTACTTC. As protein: CASSLRWTASYEQYF.

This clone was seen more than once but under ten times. The DNA for the CDR3 is TGTGCCAGCTCAGGAGCGGGAGGTAACAATGAGCAGTTCTTC. Its protein product is CASSGAGGNNEQFF. This rearrangement joins TRBV6-5 to TRBJ2-1, with 9 bases matching TRBD2. J was trimmed by 5 bases and V by 8 bases; bases with no gene match: 7. The length of the CDR3 is 14 residues. Looked up from germline, CDR1 is MNHEY and CDR2 is SVGAGI.

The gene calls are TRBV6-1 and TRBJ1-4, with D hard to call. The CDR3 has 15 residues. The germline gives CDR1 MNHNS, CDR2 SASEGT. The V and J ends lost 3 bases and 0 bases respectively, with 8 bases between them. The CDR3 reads CASSDTTATNEKLFF. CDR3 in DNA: TGTGCCAGCAGTGATACAACCGCAACTAATGAAAAACTGTTTTTT.

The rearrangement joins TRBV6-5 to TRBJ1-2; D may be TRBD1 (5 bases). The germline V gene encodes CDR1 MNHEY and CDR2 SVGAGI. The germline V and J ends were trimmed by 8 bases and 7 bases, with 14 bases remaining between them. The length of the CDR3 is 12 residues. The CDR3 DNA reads TGTGCCAGCGGGCCTGGGGGGGGTGGCTACACCTTC. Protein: CASGPGGGGYTF.

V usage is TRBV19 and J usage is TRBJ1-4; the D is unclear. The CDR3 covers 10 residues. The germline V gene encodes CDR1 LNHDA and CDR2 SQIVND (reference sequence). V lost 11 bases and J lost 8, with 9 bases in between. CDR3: CAGGREKLFF. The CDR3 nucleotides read TGTGCCGGAGGCAGGGAAAAACTGTTTTTT.